This TCR beta chain was sequenced for a study of CD8 T cells in ankylosing spondylitis. This clonotype was seen a handful of times. Its target is not known. Study observations and caveats: According to the report, clones linked to the disease were significantly enriched in matched synovial fluid samples taken from ankylosing spondylitis patients. Typical of ankylosing spondylitis blood, it appeared, was a TCR beta motif of several highly homologous variants.

The CDR3 is 16 amino acids. Per germline, CDR1 LGHNT and CDR2 FRNRAP. V was trimmed by 4 bases and J by 4 bases, leaving 19 bases between them. Libraries of TCR beta came from quantitative 5'-RACE with molecular barcodes. TCRdb redid the calling of the 5' RACE reads with MiXCR, one entry per CDR3 protein. The table has some 130,000 distinct CDR3 sequences, roughly 13% seen once; the top ten hold 2.5% to 3%. V is TRBV12-5 and J is TRBJ1-2; TRBD1 is a possible D gene (5 bases). The sample taken for sequencing was blood, either unsorted or a sorted T cell fraction (not recorded which). The TCR was taken from a female donor with ankylosing spondylitis or in good health (not recorded which). In nucleotides, the CDR3 is TGTGCTAGTGGTTCAACCACCGGGGGAGGGATCTATGGCTACACCTTC. Its translation is CASGSTTGGGIYGYTF.